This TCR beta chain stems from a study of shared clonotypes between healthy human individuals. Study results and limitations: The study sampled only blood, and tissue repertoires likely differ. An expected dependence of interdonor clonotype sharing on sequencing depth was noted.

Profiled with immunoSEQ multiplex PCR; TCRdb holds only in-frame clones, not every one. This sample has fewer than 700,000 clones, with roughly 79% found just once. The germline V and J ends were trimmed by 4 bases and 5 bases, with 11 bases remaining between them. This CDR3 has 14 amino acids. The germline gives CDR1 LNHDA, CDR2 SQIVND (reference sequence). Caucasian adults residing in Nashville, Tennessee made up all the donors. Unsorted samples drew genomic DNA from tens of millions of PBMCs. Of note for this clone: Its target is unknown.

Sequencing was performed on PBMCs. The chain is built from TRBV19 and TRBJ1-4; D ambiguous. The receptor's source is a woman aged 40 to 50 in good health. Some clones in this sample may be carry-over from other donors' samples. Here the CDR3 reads CASSTPPENEKLFF. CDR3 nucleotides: TGTGCCAGTAGTACCCCCCCAGAGAATGAAAAACTGTTTTTT.